This T cell receptor beta chain is from a study of cytomegalovirus exposure and HLA in healthy donors. The PCR employed 60 Vbeta primers together with 13 Jbeta primers. Assay used: immunoSEQ multiplex PCR; TCRdb lists only in-frame clones, some missing. In total, the table holds 100,000 to 150,000 clones. Healthy individuals who donated bone marrow served as the donors. Nominal health characterized the donors when sampled, though unrecorded immune exposures were likely. Study-level results: In an earlier analysis, in some 540 donors, most V segments appeared productive either ~90% or ~30% of the time.

The CDR3 extends over 13 amino acids. Germline V gene sequence: CDR1 SGHTA, CDR2 FQGNSA. The ends were cut back, 2 bases at V and 6 bases at J, with 10 bases in the middle. Comment on this clone: Its antigen is not known.

Input material: PBMCs. The clonotype comes from a man aged 25 to 40 in good health and CMV-seronegative. The J gene is TRBJ1-2, the V gene TRBV7-2; D might be TRBD1 (6 bases). CDR3 region: CASSLTYRDGYTF. CDR3 nucleotides: TGTGCCAGCAGCTTAACCTACAGGGATGGCTACACCTTC. The entire variable domain, with the rest obtained from reference TRBV7-2 and TRBJ1-2, is as follows: GAGVSQSPSNKVTEKGKDVELRCDPISGHTALYWYRQSLGQGLEFLIYFQGNSAPDKSGLPSDRFSAERTGGSVSTLTIQRTQQEDSAVYLCASSLTYRDGYTFGSGTRLTVV.